This TCR beta chain comes out of a study of blood T cell repertoires in COVID-19. Produced via immunoSEQ multiplex PCR; TCRdb's table is partial and in-frame only. The sample has approximately 500,000 clones, roughly nine tenths seen once; the top ten hold roughly 8.3%. The Seattle patients, enrolled during active infection, were followed longitudinally. Germline CDR1 is LNHDA and CDR2 is SQIVND (reference sequence). The CDR3 covers 18 residues. V shed 2 bases and J 2 bases; nucleotides not matched to a gene: 11. This chain joins TRBV19 and TRBJ1-1, with 10 bases fitting TRBD1. This clonotype originated in a woman aged 45 to 65 with COVID-19, enrolled during active disease. Sequenced material: peripheral blood. For the CDR3, the DNA is TGTGCCAGTAGTATACACCCGGGACAGGGGATTGTTAACACTGAAGCTTTCTTT. Encoded protein: CASSIHPGQGIVNTEAFF.